A single sample gave rise to the 8 T cell receptor beta chains below, sequenced in a study of blood T cell repertoires in COVID-19. Clones were sequenced by immunoSEQ multiplex PCR, and TCRdb holds only the in-frame ones, with some missing. The data contain 150,000 to 200,000 clones, over 90% of them singletons. Source material: peripheral blood. The receptors here all came from a woman in her sixties with COVID-19, enrolled during active disease.

The chain has TRBV10-3 and TRBJ1-5, with 9 bases identical to TRBD1. The CDR3 length is 15 residues. V was clipped by 0 bases and J by 10 bases; unmatched bases: 7. Germline values: CDR1 ENHRY, CDR2 SYGVKD. Here the CDR3 reads CAISESGQGKNPQHF. CDR3 DNA sequence: TGTGCCATCAGTGAGTCCGGACAGGGGAAAAATCCCCAGCATTTT.

The chain carries TRBV4-2 and TRBJ1-6; 7 bases fit TRBD1. CDR3 size: 15 residues. V shed 6 bases, J shed 6 bases, and the junction held 8 bases outside the gene matches. Germline V gene lookup returns CDR1 LGHNA and CDR2 YNFKEQ. CDR3 DNA: TGTGCCAGCAGACTCCGACGGGACAGTAATTCACCCCTCCACTTT. Its protein product is CASRLRRDSNSPLHF.

V usage is TRBV29-1 and J usage is TRBJ1-1, with 8 bases fitting TRBD1. Germline CDR1 and CDR2: SQVTM and ANQGSEA. The CDR3 loop spans 14 amino acids. Losses at the gene ends were 2 bases for V and 4 bases for J; bases not matched to a gene: 6. The CDR3 loop is CSVEPTGGGTEAFF. Here the CDR3 DNA reads TGCAGCGTTGAACCCACAGGGGGAGGCACTGAAGCTTTCTTT. Variable domain in full (rest from reference TRBV29-1 and TRBJ1-1): SAVISQKPSRDICQRGTSLTIQCQVDSQVTMMFWYRQQPGQSLTLIATANQGSEATYESGFVIDKFPISRPNLTFSTLTVSNMSPEDSSIYLCSVEPTGGGTEAFFGQGTRLTVV.

The CDR3: CAWSSGLVQFF. In DNA form, the CDR3 reads TGTGCCTGGAGTAGCGGGCTGGTGCAGTTCTTC. The V call is TRBV30, the J call TRBJ2-1, with D perhaps TRBD2 (6 bases). Between the trimmed V and J ends, which lost 2 bases and 12 bases, there was a span of 11 bases. The CDR3 runs to 11 residues. The germline CDR1 and CDR2 sequences are GTSNPN and SVGIG (reference sequence).

The gene calls are TRBV9 and TRBJ1-1; D is perhaps TRBD1 (5 bases). With 0 bases removed from V and 3 bases from J, the gap between germline ends came to 9 bases. The CDR3 runs 14 residues. Germline-derived CDR1 and CDR2 are SGDLS and YYNGEE. The CDR3 coding sequence is TGTGCCAGCAGCGTAGCAGGGATCGACACTGAAGCTTTCTTT. Its protein product is CASSVAGIDTEAFF.

This chain joins TRBV11-2 and TRBJ2-7, with 10 positions matching TRBD1. The V gene end was trimmed by 5 bases and the J gene end by 13 bases; junction bases not matched to a gene: 11. The germline V gene encodes CDR1 SGHAT and CDR2 FQNNGV. The CDR3 loop spans 13 amino acids. The DNA of the CDR3 is TGTGCCAGCAGCCCATCAGGACAGGGGGGGTTTTACTTC. Its translation is CASSPSGQGGFYF.

DNA of the CDR3: TGCGCCAGCAGCCAAGTTCCGGCGGATCGGACTGAAGCTTTCTTT. It yields the protein CASSQVPADRTEAFF. V and J are TRBV4-3 and TRBJ1-1; D is unresolved. The V gene's germline CDR1 is LGHNA and CDR2 YSLEER. V lost 1 base and J 5 bases, leaving 14 bases between the germline ends. The CDR3 contains 15 residues.

This chain links TRBV5-1 with TRBJ1-1, with 7 nucleotides matching TRBD1. Germline V gene sequence: CDR1 SGHRS, CDR2 YFSETQ. The CDR3 consists of 17 residues. V dropped 2 bases and J dropped 1; count of bases not matched to a gene: 11. The CDR3 is CASSLGGLGGTNTEAFF. The CDR3 DNA sequence: TGCGCCAGCAGCTTAGGGGGCTTAGGAGGTACGAACACTGAAGCTTTCTTT.